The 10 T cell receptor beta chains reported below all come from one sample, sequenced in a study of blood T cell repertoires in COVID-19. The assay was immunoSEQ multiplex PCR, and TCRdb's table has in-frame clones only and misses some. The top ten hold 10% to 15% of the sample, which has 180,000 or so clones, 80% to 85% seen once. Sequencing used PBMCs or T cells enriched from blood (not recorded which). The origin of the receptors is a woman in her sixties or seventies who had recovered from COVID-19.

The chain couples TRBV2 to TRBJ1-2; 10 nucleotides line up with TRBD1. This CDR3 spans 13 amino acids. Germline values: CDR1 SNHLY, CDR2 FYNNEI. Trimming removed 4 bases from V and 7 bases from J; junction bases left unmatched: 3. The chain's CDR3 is CASSGGTGVGYTF. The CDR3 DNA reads TGTGCCAGCAGTGGGGGGACAGGGGTTGGCTACACCTTC.

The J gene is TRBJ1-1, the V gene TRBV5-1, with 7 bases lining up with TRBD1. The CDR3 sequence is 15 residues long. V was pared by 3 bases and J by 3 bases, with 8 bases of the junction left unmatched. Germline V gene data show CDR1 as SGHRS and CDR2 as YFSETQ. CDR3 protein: CASSSTGIWDTEAFF. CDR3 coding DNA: TGCGCCAGCAGCTCGACAGGGATTTGGGACACTGAAGCTTTCTTT.

The CDR3 is CASSQGQDQPQHF. The DNA of the CDR3 is TGCGCCAGCAGCCAAGGACAGGACCAGCCCCAGCATTTT. The V call is TRBV4-1, the J call TRBJ1-5; a possible D gene is TRBD1 (6 bases). The CDR3 is 13 residues long. V shed 1 base and J shed 7 bases, with 8 bases lying between them. The germline V gene encodes CDR1 MGHRA and CDR2 YSYEKL.

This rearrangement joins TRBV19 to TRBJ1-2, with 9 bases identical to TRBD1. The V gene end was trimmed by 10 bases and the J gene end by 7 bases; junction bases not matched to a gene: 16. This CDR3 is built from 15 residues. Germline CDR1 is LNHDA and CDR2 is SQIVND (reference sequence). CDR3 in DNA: TGTGCCACACGCCTGGGACAGGGCGGGATAGGTGGCTACACCTTC. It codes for CATRLGQGGIGGYTF.

CDR3 in DNA: TGCGCCAGCAGCTCGGACAGGTTTGAGACCGGGGAGCTGTTTTTT. Residues: CASSSDRFETGELFF. This rearrangement joins TRBV5-1 to TRBJ2-2, with TRBD1 identical over 7 bases. With V trimmed by 3 bases and J by 5 bases, 7 bases remained unmatched. The CDR3 runs 15 residues. CDR1 and CDR2 (germline): SGHRS, YFSETQ. Supplemented by reference TRBV5-1 and TRBJ2-2, the full variable domain reads KAGVTQTPRYLIKTRGQQVTLSCSPISGHRSVSWYQQTPGQGLQFLFEYFSETQRNKGNFPGRFSGRQFSNSRSEMNVSTLELGDSALYLCASSSDRFETGELFFGEGSRLTVL.

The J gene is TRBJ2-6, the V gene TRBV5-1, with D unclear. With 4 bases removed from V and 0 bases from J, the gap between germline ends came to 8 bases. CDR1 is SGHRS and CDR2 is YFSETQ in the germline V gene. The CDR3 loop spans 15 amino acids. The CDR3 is CASSGDPSGANVLTF. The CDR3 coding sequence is TGCGCCAGCAGCGGAGACCCCTCTGGGGCCAACGTCCTGACTTTC.

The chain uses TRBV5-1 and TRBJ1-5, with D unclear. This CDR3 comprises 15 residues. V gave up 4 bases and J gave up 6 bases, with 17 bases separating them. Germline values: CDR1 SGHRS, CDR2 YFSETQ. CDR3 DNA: TGCGCCAGCAGCCCCCGCGGGGAAACGGGTCAGCCCCAGCATTTT. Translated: CASSPRGETGQPQHF. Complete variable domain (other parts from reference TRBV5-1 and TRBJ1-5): KAGVTQTPRYLIKTRGQQVTLSCSPISGHRSVSWYQQTPGQGLQFLFEYFSETQRNKGNFPGRFSGRQFSNSRSEMNVSTLELGDSALYLCASSPRGETGQPQHFGDGTRLSIL.

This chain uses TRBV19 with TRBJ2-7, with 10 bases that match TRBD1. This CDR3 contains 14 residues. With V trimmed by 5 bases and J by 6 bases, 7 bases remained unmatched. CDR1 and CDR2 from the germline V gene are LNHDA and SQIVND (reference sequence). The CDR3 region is CASSDRGLKSEQYF. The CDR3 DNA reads TGTGCCAGTAGTGACAGGGGGCTTAAATCCGAGCAGTACTTC.

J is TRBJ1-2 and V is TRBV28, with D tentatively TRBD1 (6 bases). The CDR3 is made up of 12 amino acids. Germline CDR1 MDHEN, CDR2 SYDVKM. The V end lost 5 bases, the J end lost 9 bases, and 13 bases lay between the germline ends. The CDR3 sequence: CASSLPDSRYTF. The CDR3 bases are TGTGCCAGCAGTCTCCCGGACAGCCGCTACACCTTC.

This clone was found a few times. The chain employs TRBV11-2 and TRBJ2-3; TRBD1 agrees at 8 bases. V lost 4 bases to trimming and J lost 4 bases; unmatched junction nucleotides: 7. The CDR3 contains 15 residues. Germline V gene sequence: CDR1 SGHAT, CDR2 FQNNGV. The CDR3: CASSYQGAWSDTQYF. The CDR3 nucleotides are TGTGCCAGCAGCTATCAGGGGGCTTGGTCAGATACGCAGTATTTT. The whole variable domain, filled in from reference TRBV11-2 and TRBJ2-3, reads EAGVAQSPRYKIIEKRQSVAFWCNPISGHATLYWYQQILGQGPKLLIQFQNNGVVDDSQLPKDRFSAERLKGVDSTLKIQPAKLEDSAVYLCASSYQGAWSDTQYFGPGTRLTVL.